The 21 T cell receptor beta chains below were found in one sample sequenced in a study of T cells in localized non-small cell lung cancer. Some clones are missing from TCRdb's copy, which holds only in-frame ones; the method was immunoSEQ multiplex PCR. In the table there are approximately 81,000 clones, 88% of which are singletons. The sequencing here drew on peripheral blood, taken before any cancer treatment. These receptors were taken from a woman aged 40-75 years with stage I squamous cell lung carcinoma.

The rearrangement links TRBV4-1 to TRBJ1-2; D remains ambiguous. V shed 1 base and J shed 7 bases, with 16 bases lying between them. Germline V gene data show CDR1 as MGHRA and CDR2 as YSYEKL. The CDR3 extends over 15 amino acids. CDR3 loop: CASSQGHSVSAGYTF. DNA for the CDR3: TGCGCCAGCAGCCAAGGTCACAGTGTATCAGCTGGCTACACCTTC.

The V call is TRBV29-1, the J call TRBJ1-2, with D maybe TRBD1 (6 bases). Germline CDR1 and CDR2: SQVTM and ANQGSEA. V shed 6 bases and J shed 5 bases, with 10 bases lying between them. This CDR3 is 11 amino acids long. CDR3 sequence reads: CSVSTGYGYTF. The CDR3 DNA is TGCAGCGTCTCAACAGGGTATGGCTACACCTTC.

V and J are TRBV4-2 and TRBJ2-7; no clear D. V was pared by 0 bases and J by 2 bases, with 11 bases between. Germline V gene data show CDR1 as LGHNA and CDR2 as YNFKEQ. The CDR3 has 15 amino acids. The CDR3 bases are TGTGCCAGCAGCCAAGACCCCGGCGGTACCTACGAGCAGTACTTC. Translated, it gives CASSQDPGGTYEQYF.

This chain joins TRBV19 and TRBJ2-2; TRBD1 is a possible D gene (6 bases). CDR3 length equals 14 residues. The germline V gene has CDR1 LNHDA and CDR2 SQIVND (reference sequence). Trimming removed 5 bases from V and 1 base from J, with 8 bases in between. The CDR3 here is CASSPGQNTGELFF. The CDR3 bases are TGTGCCAGTAGTCCGGGACAGAACACCGGGGAGCTGTTTTTT.

The J gene is TRBJ1-6, the V gene TRBV9; D uncertain. CDR1 SGDLS and CDR2 YYNGEE come from the germline V gene. The V end lost 2 bases, the J end lost 8 bases, and 8 bases lay between the germline ends. The CDR3 spans 13 residues. The CDR3 DNA follows: TGTGCCAGCAGCGTGGATGATTATTCACCCCTCCACTTT. Its protein is CASSVDDYSPLHF.

The rearrangement uses TRBV7-9 and TRBJ2-1; D may be TRBD2 (5 bases). CDR3 length: 14 amino acids. V was pared by 5 bases and J by 5 bases, with 13 bases between. CDR1 is SEHNR and CDR2 is FQNEAQ in the germline V gene (reference sequence). CDR3 amino acids: CASSLGSGDNEQFF. CDR3 bases: TGTGCCAGCAGCCTGGGGAGCGGAGACAATGAGCAGTTCTTC.

J is TRBJ1-2 and V is TRBV9; weak D call: TRBD1 (5 bases). CDR1 SGDLS and CDR2 YYNGEE come from the germline V gene. The CDR3 extends over 15 amino acids. V was pared by 0 bases and J by 4 bases, with 13 bases between. This chain's CDR3 is CASSVGSTGSYGYTF. Here the CDR3 DNA reads TGTGCCAGCAGCGTAGGTAGTACAGGCTCCTATGGCTACACCTTC.

This sequence joins TRBV6-5 and TRBJ1-5, with D uncertain. The length of the CDR3 is 13 residues. CDR1 is MNHEY and CDR2 is SVGAGI in the germline V gene. Between the trimmed V and J ends, which lost 5 bases and 4 bases, there was a span of 9 bases. The DNA of the CDR3 is TGTGCCAGCAGTCAGCACTCGAATCAGCCCCAGCATTTT. This sequence encodes CASSQHSNQPQHF.

This chain uses TRBV19 with TRBJ1-5; no definite D call. The CDR3 consists of 14 residues. The V and J ends lost 4 bases and 4 bases respectively, with 11 bases between them. CDR1 and CDR2 (germline): LNHDA, SQIVND (reference sequence). CDR3 nucleotide sequence: TGTGCCAGTAGTACCCGACAACGAAATCAGCCCCAGCATTTT. Translating it yields CASSTRQRNQPQHF.

Worth noting for this clone: Mismatch with germline at one junction end may stem from a read error. The chain combines TRBV29-1 with TRBJ1-1; D is possibly TRBD1 (5 bases). The CDR3 runs to 13 residues. Germline V gives CDR1 SQVTM, CDR2 ANQGSEA. Here the CDR3 DNA reads TGCAGCGTTGAAAGGCAGGGAGGCACTGAAACTTTCTTT. It is translated as CSVERQGGTETFF. The full variable domain, rest sourced from reference TRBV29-1 and TRBJ1-1, is SAVISQKPSRDICQRGTSLTIQCQVDSQVTMMFWYRQQPGQSLTLIATANQGSEATYESGFVIDKFPISRPNLTFSTLTVSNMSPEDSSIYLCSVERQGGTETFFGQGTRLTVV.

The rearrangement joins TRBV7-6 to TRBJ1-1; D perhaps matches TRBD1 (5 bases). V lost 1 base to trimming and J lost 3 bases, with 12 bases between them. The CDR3 is 15 amino acids. The V gene's germline CDR1 is SGHVS and CDR2 FNYEAQ. The CDR3 DNA sequence: TGTGCCAGCAGCTTAGGGCCGGGGGTAGACACTGAAGCTTTCTTT. Protein product: CASSLGPGVDTEAFF.

The rearrangement uses TRBV19 and TRBJ1-2; TRBD1 might be the D (6 bases). This CDR3 is 16 amino acids long. Germline loops: CDR1 LNHDA, CDR2 SQIVND (reference sequence). V dropped 3 bases and J dropped 4 bases, with 18 bases sitting between them. The CDR3 DNA reads as TGTGCCAGTAGTATTCGGTTAGGAGGGGGGCCCTATGGCTACACCTTC. Residues: CASSIRLGGGPYGYTF.

V and J are TRBV5-1 and TRBJ1-1; D is perhaps TRBD1 (6 bases). V dropped 1 base and J dropped 3 bases, with 10 bases sitting between them. CDR1 is SGHRS and CDR2 is YFSETQ in the germline V gene. The CDR3 extends over 14 amino acids. The CDR3 region is CASSLYRGDTEAFF. The CDR3, as DNA: TGCGCCAGCAGCTTGTATAGGGGGGACACTGAAGCTTTCTTT.

The rearrangement joins TRBV9 to TRBJ1-3; D gene uncertain. The CDR3 loop spans 16 amino acids. The V gene's germline CDR1 is SGDLS and CDR2 YYNGEE. The V gene lost 2 bases and the J gene lost 1 base, with 13 bases spanning the gap. The CDR3 is CASSVREGRSGNTIYF. Here the CDR3 DNA reads TGTGCCAGCAGCGTGAGGGAAGGAAGGTCTGGAAACACCATATATTTT.

This chain connects TRBV13 to TRBJ2-7; possible D gene TRBD2, 7 bases. CDR1 is PRHDT and CDR2 is FYEKMQ in the germline V gene (reference sequence). Trimming stripped 6 bases from V and 2 bases from J, with 17 bases between. The CDR3 spans 15 residues. The CDR3 nucleotides are TGTGCCAGCAGTCATAGGGGGGGGCGAGCCTACGAGCAGTACTTC. Amino acids: CASSHRGGRAYEQYF.

The genes are TRBV2 and TRBJ2-7; no definite D call. CDR1 is SNHLY, CDR2 FYNNEI, per germline. CDR3 length: 11 residues. Trimming removed 2 bases at V and 9 bases at J, with 8 bases between. DNA of the CDR3: TGTGCCAGCAGTGAAAGGGTCGCGCAGTACTTC. Translated: CASSERVAQYF.

This chain connects TRBV6-4 to TRBJ2-1; D is perhaps TRBD1 (6 bases). Germline V gene data show CDR1 as MRHNA and CDR2 as SNTAGT. The CDR3 runs to 16 residues. With 7 bases removed from V and 5 bases from J, the gap between germline ends came to 21 bases. In nucleotides, the CDR3 is TGTGCCAGCAAGGTGGAGACAGGCAGTTCCCACAATGAGCAGTTCTTC. Translation: CASKVETGSSHNEQFF.

The chain uses TRBV29-1 and TRBJ1-1; the match to TRBD1 covers 9 bases. Germline-derived CDR1 and CDR2 are SQVTM and ANQGSEA. The CDR3 totals 13 residues. The V and J ends lost 8 bases and 6 bases, in that order; junction bases with no gene match: 10. The CDR3 sequence is CSTRNRGQAEAFF. The DNA of the CDR3 is TGCAGCACCCGGAACAGGGGGCAAGCTGAAGCTTTCTTT.

The V gene is TRBV5-1, the J gene TRBJ2-3, with D maybe TRBD1 (6 bases). The CDR3 length is 14 residues. The ends were cut back, 0 bases at V and 4 bases at J, with 9 bases in the middle. Looked up from germline, CDR1 is SGHRS and CDR2 is YFSETQ. The CDR3 is CASSLAGAPDTQYF. The CDR3 bases are TGCGCCAGCAGCTTGGCAGGGGCCCCAGATACGCAGTATTTT.

The rearrangement links TRBV7-2 to TRBJ1-3; a possible D gene is TRBD1 (6 bases). The germline V and J ends were trimmed by 1 base and 4 bases, with 11 bases remaining between them. The CDR3 contains 15 residues. Germline V CDR1 and CDR2: SGHTA, FQGNSA. The CDR3 DNA reads as TGTGCCAGCAGCTTAGGTGGGACACCCGGAAACACCATATATTTT. It encodes CASSLGGTPGNTIYF.

V and J are TRBV25-1 and TRBJ1-2, with D possibly TRBD1 on 5 matching bases. CDR1 and CDR2 (germline): MGHDK, SYGVNS. V lost 2 bases and J 2 bases, leaving 18 bases between the germline ends. CDR3 length: 17 amino acids. Here the CDR3 reads CASSEGGGANRNYGYTF. The DNA for the CDR3 is TGTGCCAGCAGTGAAGGGGGGGGTGCCAATAGAAACTATGGCTACACCTTC.